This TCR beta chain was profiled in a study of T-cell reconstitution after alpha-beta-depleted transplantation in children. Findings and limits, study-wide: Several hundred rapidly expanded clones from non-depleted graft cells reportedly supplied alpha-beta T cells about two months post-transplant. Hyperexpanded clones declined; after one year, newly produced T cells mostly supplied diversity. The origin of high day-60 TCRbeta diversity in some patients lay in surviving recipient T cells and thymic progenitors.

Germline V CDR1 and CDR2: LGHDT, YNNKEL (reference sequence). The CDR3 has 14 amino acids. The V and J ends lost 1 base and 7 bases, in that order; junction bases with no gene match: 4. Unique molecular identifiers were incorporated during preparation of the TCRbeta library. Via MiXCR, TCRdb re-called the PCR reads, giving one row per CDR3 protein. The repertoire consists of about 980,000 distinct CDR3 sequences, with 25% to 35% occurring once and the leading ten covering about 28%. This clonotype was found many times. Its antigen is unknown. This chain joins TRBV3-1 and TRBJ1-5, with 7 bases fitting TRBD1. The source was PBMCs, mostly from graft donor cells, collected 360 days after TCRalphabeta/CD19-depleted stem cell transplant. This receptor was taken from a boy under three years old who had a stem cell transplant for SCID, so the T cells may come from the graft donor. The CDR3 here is CASSQGQGRQPQHF. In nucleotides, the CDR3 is TGTGCCAGCAGCCAAGGACAGGGTCGGCAGCCCCAGCATTTT. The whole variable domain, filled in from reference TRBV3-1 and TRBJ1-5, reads DTAVSQTPKYLVTQMGNDKSIKCEQNLGHDTMYWYKQDSKKFLKIMFSYNNKELIINETVPNRFSPKSPDKAHLNLHINSLELGDSAVYFCASSQGQGRQPQHFGDGTRLSIL.